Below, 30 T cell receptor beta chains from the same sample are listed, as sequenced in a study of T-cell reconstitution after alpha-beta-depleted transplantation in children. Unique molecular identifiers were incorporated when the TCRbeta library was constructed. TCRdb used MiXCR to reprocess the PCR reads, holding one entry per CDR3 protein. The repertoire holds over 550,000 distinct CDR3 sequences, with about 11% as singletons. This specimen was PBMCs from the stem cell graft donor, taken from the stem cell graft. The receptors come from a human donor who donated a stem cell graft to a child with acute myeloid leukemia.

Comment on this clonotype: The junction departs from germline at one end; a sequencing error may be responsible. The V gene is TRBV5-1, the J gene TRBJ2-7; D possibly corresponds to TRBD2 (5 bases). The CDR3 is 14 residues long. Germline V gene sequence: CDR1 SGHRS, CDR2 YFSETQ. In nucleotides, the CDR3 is TGCGCCAGGAGCTTTGGACTCAACACCTACGAGCAGTACTTC. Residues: CARSFGLNTYEQYF.

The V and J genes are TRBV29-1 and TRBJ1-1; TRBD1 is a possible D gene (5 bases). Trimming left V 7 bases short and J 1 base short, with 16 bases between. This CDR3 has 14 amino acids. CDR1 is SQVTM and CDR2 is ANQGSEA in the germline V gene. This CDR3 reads CSDSGQGPNTEAFF. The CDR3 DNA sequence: TGCAGCGACTCAGGGCAGGGACCGAACACTGAAGCTTTCTTT.

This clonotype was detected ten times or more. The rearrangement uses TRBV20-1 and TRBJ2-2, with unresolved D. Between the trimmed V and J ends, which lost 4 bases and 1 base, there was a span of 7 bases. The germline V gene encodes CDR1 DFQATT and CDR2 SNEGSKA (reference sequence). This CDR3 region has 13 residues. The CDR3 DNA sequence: TGCAGTGCTATCTACAGGAACACCGGGGAGCTGTTTTTT. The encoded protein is CSAIYRNTGELFF.

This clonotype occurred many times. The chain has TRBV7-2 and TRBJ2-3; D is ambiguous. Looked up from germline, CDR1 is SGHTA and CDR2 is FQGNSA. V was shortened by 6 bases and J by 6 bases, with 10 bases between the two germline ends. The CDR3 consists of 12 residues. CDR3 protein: CASSLLRDTQYF. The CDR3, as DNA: TGTGCCAGCAGTTTACTCCGGGATACGCAGTATTTT. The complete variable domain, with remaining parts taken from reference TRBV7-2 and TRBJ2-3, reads GAGVSQSPSNKVTEKGKDVELRCDPISGHTALYWYRQSLGQGLEFLIYFQGNSAPDKSGLPSDRFSAERTGGSVSTLTIQRTQQEDSAVYLCASSLLRDTQYFGPGTRLTVL.

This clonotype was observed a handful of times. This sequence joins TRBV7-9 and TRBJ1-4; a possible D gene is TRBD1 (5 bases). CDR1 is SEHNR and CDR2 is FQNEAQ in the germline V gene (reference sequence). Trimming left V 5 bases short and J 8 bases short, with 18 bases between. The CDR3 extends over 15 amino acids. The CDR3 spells CASSPPGQGREKLFF. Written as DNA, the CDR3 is TGTGCCAGCAGCCCCCCGGGGCAGGGCCGAGAAAAACTGTTTTTT.

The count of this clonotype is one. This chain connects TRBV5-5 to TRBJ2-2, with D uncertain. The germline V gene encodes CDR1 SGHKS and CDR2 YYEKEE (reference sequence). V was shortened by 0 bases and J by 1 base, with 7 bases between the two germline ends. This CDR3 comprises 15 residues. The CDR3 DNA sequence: TGTGCCAGCAGCTTGGGGGTAGGGAACACCGGGGAGCTGTTTTTT. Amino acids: CASSLGVGNTGELFF. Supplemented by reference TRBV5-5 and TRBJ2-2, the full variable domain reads DAGVTQSPTHLIKTRGQQVTLRCSPISGHKSVSWYQQVLGQGPQFIFQYYEKEERGRGNFPDRFSARQFPNYSSELNVNALLLGDSALYLCASSLGVGNTGELFFGEGSRLTVL.

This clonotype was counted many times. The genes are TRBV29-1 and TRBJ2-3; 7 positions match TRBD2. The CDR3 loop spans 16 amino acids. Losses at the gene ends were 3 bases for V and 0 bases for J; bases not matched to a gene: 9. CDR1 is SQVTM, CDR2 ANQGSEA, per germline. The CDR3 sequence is CSVEITSGASTDTQYF. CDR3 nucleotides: TGCAGCGTTGAGATAACCAGCGGGGCCAGCACAGATACGCAGTATTTT.

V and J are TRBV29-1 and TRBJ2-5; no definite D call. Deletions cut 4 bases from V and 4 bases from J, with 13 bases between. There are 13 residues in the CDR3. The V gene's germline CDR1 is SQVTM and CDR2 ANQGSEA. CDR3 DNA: TGCAGCGTTGCAGGCGGTTTGGCAGAGACCCAGTACTTC. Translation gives CSVAGGLAETQYF.

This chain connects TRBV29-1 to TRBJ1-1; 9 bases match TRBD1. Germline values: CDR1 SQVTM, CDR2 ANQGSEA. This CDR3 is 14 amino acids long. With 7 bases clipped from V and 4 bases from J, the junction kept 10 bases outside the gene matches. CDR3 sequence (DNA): TGCAGCGGGACAGGGACAGGGTTGGTCACTGAAGCTTTCTTT. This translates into CSGTGTGLVTEAFF.

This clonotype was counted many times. The CDR3 is CASTRGQPTGELFF. In nucleotides, the CDR3 is TGTGCCAGCACAAGGGGACAACCCACCGGGGAGCTGTTTTTT. V usage is TRBV9 and J usage is TRBJ2-2; D may be TRBD1 (6 bases). Germline CDR1 and CDR2: SGDLS and YYNGEE. V was trimmed by 6 bases and J by 4 bases, leaving 13 bases between them. There are 14 residues in the CDR3.

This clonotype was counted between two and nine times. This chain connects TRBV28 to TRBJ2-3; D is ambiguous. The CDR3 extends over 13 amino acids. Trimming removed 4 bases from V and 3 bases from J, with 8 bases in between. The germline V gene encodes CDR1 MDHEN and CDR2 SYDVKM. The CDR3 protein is CASSSLQTDTQYF. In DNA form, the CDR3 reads TGTGCCAGCAGTTCCTTACAGACAGATACGCAGTATTTT.

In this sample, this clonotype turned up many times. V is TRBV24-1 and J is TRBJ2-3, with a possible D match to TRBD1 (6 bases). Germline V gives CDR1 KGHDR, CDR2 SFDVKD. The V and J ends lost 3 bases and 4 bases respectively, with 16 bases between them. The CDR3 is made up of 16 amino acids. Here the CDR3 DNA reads TGTGCCACCAGTGATCTGACTCGTGGGACATCAGATACGCAGTATTTT. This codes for CATSDLTRGTSDTQYF.

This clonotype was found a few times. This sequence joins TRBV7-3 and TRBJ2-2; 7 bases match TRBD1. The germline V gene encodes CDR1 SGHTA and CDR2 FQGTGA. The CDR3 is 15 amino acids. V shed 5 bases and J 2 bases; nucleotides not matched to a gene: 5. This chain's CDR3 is CASSPVGGNTGELFF. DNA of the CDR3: TGTGCCAGCAGCCCCGTAGGGGGCAACACCGGGGAGCTGTTTTTT.

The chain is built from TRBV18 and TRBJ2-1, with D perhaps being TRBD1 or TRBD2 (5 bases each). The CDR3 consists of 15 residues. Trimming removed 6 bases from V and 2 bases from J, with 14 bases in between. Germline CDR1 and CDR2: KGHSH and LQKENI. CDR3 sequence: CASSSGPSPYNEQFF. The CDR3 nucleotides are TGTGCCAGCTCGTCGGGACCGTCCCCCTACAATGAGCAGTTCTTC.

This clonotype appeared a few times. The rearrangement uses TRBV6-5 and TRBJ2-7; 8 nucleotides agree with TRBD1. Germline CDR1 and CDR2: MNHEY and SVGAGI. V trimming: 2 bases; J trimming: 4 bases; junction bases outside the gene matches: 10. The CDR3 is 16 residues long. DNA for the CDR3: TGTGCCAGCAGTTACCCAGGGGGCCTGTCCAAATACGAGCAGTACTTC. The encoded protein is CASSYPGGLSKYEQYF.

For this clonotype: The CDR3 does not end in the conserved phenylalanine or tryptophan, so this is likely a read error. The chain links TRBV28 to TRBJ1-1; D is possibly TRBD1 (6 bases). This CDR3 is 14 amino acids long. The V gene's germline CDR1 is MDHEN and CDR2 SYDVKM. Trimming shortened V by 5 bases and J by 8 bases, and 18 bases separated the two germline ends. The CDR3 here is CASSGGAARLEAFC. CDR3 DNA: TGTGCCAGCAGTGGGGGGGCGGCTCGCTTAGAAGCTTTCTGT.

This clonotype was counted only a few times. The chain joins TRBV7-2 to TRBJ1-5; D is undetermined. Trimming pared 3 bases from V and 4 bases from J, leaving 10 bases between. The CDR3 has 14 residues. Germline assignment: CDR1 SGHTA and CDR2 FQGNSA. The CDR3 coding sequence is TGTGCCAGCAGCTTGCGTCGGGGTAATCAGCCCCAGCATTTT. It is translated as CASSLRRGNQPQHF.

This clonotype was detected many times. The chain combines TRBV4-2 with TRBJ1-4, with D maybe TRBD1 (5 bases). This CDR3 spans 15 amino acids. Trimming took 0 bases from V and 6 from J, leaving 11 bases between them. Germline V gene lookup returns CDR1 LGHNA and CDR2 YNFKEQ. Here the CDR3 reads CASSQEPGEDEKLFF. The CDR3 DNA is TGTGCCAGCAGCCAAGAACCGGGGGAGGATGAAAAACTGTTTTTT.

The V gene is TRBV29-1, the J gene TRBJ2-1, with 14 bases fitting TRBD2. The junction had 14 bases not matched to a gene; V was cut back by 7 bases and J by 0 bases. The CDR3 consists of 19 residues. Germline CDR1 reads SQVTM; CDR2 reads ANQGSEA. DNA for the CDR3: TGCAGCGCTGATGGGACTAGCGGGAGTCAGGAGAGCTCCTACAATGAGCAGTTCTTC. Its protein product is CSADGTSGSQESSYNEQFF.

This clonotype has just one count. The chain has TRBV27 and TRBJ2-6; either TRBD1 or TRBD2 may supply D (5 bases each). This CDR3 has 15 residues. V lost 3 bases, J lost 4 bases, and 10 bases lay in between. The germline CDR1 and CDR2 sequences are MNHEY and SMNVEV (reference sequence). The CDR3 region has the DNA TGTGCCAGCAGTTTCGGGGCGCTGGGGGCCAACGTCCTGACTTTC. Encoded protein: CASSFGALGANVLTF.

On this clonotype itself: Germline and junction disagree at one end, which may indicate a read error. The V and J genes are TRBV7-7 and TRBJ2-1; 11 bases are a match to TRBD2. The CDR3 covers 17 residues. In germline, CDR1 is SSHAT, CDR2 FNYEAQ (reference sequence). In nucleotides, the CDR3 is TGTGCTAGCAGCACCCGGCCGGTGACTAGCGGGGCGAGTGAGCAGTTCTTC. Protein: CASSTRPVTSGASEQFF.

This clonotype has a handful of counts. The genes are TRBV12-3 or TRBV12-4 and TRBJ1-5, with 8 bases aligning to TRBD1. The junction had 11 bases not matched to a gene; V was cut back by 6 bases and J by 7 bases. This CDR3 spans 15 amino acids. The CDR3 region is CASSPDRVTPQPQHF. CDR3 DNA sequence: TGTGCCAGCAGCCCGGACAGGGTGACTCCCCAGCCCCAGCATTTT.

DNA for the CDR3: TGCAGTGCTACCTCGACAGGTCTTAGTCGAGCTTTCTTT. Its protein is CSATSTGLSRAFF. The rearrangement joins TRBV20-1 to TRBJ1-1; possibly TRBD1 for D (6 bases). V was clipped by 4 bases and J by 10 bases, with 19 bases between them. Germline CDR1 is DFQATT and CDR2 is SNEGSKA (reference sequence). The CDR3 has 13 amino acids.

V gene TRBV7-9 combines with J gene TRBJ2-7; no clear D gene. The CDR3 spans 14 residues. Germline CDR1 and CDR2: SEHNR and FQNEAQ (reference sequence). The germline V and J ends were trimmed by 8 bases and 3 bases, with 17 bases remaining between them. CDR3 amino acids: CASSERQLSYEQYF. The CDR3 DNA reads TGTGCCAGCTCGGAAAGGCAGCTGAGCTACGAGCAGTACTTC. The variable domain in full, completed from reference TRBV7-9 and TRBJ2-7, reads DTGVSQNPRHKITKRGQNVTFRCDPISEHNRLYWYRQTLGQGPEFLTYFQNEAQLEKSRLLSDRFSAERPKGSFSTLEIQRTEQGDSAMYLCASSERQLSYEQYFGPGTRLTVT.

The CDR3 bases are TGTGCCAGCAGGGAGCTTGACACTCCCGGGACCGGGGAGCTGTTTTTT. This gives the protein CASRELDTPGTGELFF. The V gene is TRBV7-2, the J gene TRBJ2-2; D not resolved. The germline gives CDR1 SGHTA, CDR2 FQGNSA. The CDR3 extends over 16 amino acids. The V and J ends lost 6 bases and 5 bases respectively, with 19 bases between them.

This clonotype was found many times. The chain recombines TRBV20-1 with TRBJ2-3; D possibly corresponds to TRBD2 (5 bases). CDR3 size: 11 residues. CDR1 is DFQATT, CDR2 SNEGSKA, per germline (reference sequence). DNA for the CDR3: TGCAGCTTATGGAGGCCAGATACGCAGTATTTT. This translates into CSLWRPDTQYF.

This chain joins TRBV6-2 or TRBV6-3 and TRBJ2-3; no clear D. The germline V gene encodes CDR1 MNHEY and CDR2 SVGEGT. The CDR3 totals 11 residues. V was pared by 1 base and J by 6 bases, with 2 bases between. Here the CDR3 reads CASSYFDTQYF. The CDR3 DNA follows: TGTGCCAGCAGTTACTTTGATACGCAGTATTTT.

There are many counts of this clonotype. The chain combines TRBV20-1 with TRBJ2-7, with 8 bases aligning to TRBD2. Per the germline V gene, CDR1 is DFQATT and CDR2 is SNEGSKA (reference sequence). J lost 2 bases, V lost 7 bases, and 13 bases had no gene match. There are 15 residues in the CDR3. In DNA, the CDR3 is TGCAGTGGTAGCCTTCCTAGCGGGCTTACCTACGAGCAGTACTTC. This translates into CSGSLPSGLTYEQYF.

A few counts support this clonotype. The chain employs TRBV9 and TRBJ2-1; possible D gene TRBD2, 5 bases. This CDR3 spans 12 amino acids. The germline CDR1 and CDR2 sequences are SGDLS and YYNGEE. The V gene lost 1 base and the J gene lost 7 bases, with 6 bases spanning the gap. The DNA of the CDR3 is TGTGCCAGCAGCGTAAGCGGTAATGAGCAGTTCTTC. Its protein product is CASSVSGNEQFF. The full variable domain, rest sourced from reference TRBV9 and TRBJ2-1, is DSGVTQTPKHLITATGQRVTLRCSPRSGDLSVYWYQQSLDQGLQFLIQYYNGEERAKGNILERFSAQQFPDLHSELNLSSLELGDSALYFCASSVSGNEQFFGPGTRLTVL.

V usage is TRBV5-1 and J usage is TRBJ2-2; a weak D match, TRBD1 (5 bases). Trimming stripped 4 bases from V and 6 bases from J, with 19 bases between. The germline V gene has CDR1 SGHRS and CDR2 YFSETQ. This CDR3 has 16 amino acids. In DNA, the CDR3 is TGCGCCAGCAGCCTCACCCCCCAGGGCTCCGCCGGGGAGCTGTTTTTT. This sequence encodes CASSLTPQGSAGELFF.